Listed here are 20 T cell receptor beta chains from one sample, sequenced in a study of shared clonotypes between healthy human individuals (dated by TCRdb to 2020 to 2021). Library creation used the immunoSEQ multiplex PCR assay. In its TCRdb copy, this immuneACCESS table keeps in-frame sequences only and misses some clones. Where compared with another copy, unresolved V genes explain less than half of these, and the others have no known cause. This sample gives about 2.3 million clones in total; over 90% of them show up just once. The ten most abundant clones make up roughly 0.36% of the sample. Sequenced input: naive CD4+ T cells from PBMCs. Explained via the paper, the cell subset or site label denotes: CD45RA+ positively selected. All receptors derive from a young man in good health. Some clones in this sample may be carry-over from other donors' samples.

The chain employs TRBV29-1 and TRBJ2-5; D unresolved. Trimming removed 7 bases from V and 2 bases from J, with 14 bases in between. Germline CDR1 reads SQVTM; CDR2 reads ANQGSEA. The CDR3 sequence is 13 residues long. The CDR3 nucleotides are TGCAGCGCTTGCTATACAGATCAAGAGACCCAGTACTTC. Protein: CSACYTDQETQYF.

The CDR3 loop is CASSHQSGTGHGNTIYF. The CDR3 DNA is TGCGCCAGCAGCCACCAATCCGGGACCGGCCACGGAAACACCATATATTTT. V and J are TRBV5-1 and TRBJ1-3, with D perhaps TRBD1 (5 bases). CDR1 SGHRS and CDR2 YFSETQ come from the germline V gene. The ends were cut back, 4 bases at V and 4 bases at J, with 21 bases in the middle. The CDR3 contains 17 residues.

The chain is built from TRBV7-3 and TRBJ2-7; D is perhaps TRBD1 or TRBD2 (5 bases each). Germline V lookup: CDR1 SGHTA, CDR2 FQGTGA. Trimming cost V 2 bases and J 2 bases, with 10 bases left between them. This CDR3 spans 14 amino acids. The CDR3 region has the DNA TGTGCCAGCAGCTTAGGGACGGTCCCCTACGAGCAGTACTTC. Its translation: CASSLGTVPYEQYF.

The chain combines TRBV6-6 with TRBJ2-1; D is perhaps TRBD1 (6 bases). Germline-derived CDR1 and CDR2 are MNHNY and SVGAGI (reference sequence). V was clipped by 6 bases and J by 3 bases, with 18 bases between them. The CDR3 spans 16 residues. The CDR3 coding sequence is TGTGCCAGCAGCCACTTTCGGGACACGGTCTACAATGAGCAGTTCTTC. Translating it yields CASSHFRDTVYNEQFF.

The chain recombines TRBV11-1 with TRBJ2-5; no firm D call. From germline, CDR1 is SGHAT and CDR2 FQDESV (reference sequence). Trimming left V 5 bases short and J 5 bases short, with 12 bases between. The CDR3 covers 13 residues. The DNA for the CDR3 is TGTGCCAGCAGCCCCTCAAACCGGGAGACCCAGTACTTC. Translated, it gives CASSPSNRETQYF. The variable domain in full, with the rest retrieved from reference TRBV11-1 and TRBJ2-5, is EAEVAQSPRYKITEKSQAVAFWCDPISGHATLYWYRQILGQGPELLVQFQDESVVDDSQLPKDRFSAERLKGVDSTLKIQPAELGDSAMYLCASSPSNRETQYFGPGTRLLVL.

This clone appeared a few times. The V and J genes are TRBV14 and TRBJ1-1, with D hard to call. Germline CDR1 SGHDN, CDR2 FVKESK. V dropped 4 bases and J dropped 1 base, with 7 bases sitting between them. The CDR3 has 13 amino acids. CDR3 in DNA: TGTGCCAGCAGCCTGCTGGGGAACACTGAAGCTTTCTTT. Its translation: CASSLLGNTEAFF. Looking up the rest from reference TRBV14 and TRBJ1-1 gives the full variable domain: EAGVTQFPSHSVIEKGQTVTLRCDPISGHDNLYWYRRVMGKEIKFLLHFVKESKQDESGMPNNRFLAERTGGTYSTLKVQPAELEDSGVYFCASSLLGNTEAFFGQGTRLTVV.

The chain links TRBV25-1 to TRBJ1-1; D is ambiguous. The germline V gene encodes CDR1 MGHDK and CDR2 SYGVNS. V lost 1 base and J lost 2, with 14 bases in between. The CDR3 is 16 amino acids. The CDR3 nucleotides are TGTGCCAGCAGTGAATCGGGTCCTGCCCCTAACACTGAAGCTTTCTTT. Translation: CASSESGPAPNTEAFF.

Here the CDR3 reads CTSSQDRGGAYPYEQYF. In DNA form, the CDR3 reads TGCACCAGCAGCCAAGATAGGGGGGGCGCCTATCCCTACGAGCAGTACTTC. The rearrangement links TRBV1 to TRBJ2-7; TRBD2, the D gene given by the table, was not confirmed from the DNA. TRBV1 is a documented pseudogene. This CDR3 is 17 amino acids long.

The chain employs TRBV19 and TRBJ2-1, with D uncertain. The CDR3 is 16 residues long. V was cut by 5 bases and J by 4 bases, with 18 bases left in between. Germline loops: CDR1 LNHDA, CDR2 SQIVND (reference sequence). DNA for the CDR3: TGTGCCAGTAGTTTCGGGTCTTTACTACTTTACAATGAGCAGTTCTTC. Amino acids: CASSFGSLLLYNEQFF.

J is TRBJ2-2 and V is TRBV21-1; the DNA was not compared with TRBD2, the D call given in the table. TRBV21-1 is classified as a pseudogene. The CDR3 consists of 17 residues. CDR3 protein: CASSKGPQREFTGELFF. CDR3 nucleotides: TGTGCCAGCAGCAAAGGACCCCAGCGGGAGTTCACCGGGGAGCTGTTTTTT.

The genes are TRBV27 and TRBJ2-7; 8 bases line up with TRBD1. J lost 0 bases, V lost 2 bases, and 3 bases had no gene match. The CDR3 extends over 15 amino acids. Germline lookup yields CDR1 MNHEY and CDR2 SMNVEV (reference sequence). The CDR3, as DNA: TGTGCCAGCAGTTTAGGGACAGGATTCTCCTACGAGCAGTACTTC. As protein: CASSLGTGFSYEQYF.

The rearrangement links TRBV6-1 to TRBJ2-3; D gene unclear. Germline CDR1 MNHNS, CDR2 SASEGT. This CDR3 comprises 13 residues. V gave up 3 bases and J gave up 4 bases, with 8 bases separating them. This chain's CDR3 is CASSDRQADTQYF. The CDR3 region has the DNA TGTGCCAGCAGTGACCGGCAGGCAGATACGCAGTATTTT.

This chain uses TRBV18 with TRBJ2-5; D is possibly TRBD2 (5 bases). CDR1 KGHSH and CDR2 LQKENI come from the germline V gene. The CDR3 runs to 15 residues. V lost 3 bases and J lost 5, with 16 bases in between. The CDR3 DNA is TGTGCCAGCTCACCGCCGGGATCCCGGAGGGAGACCCAGTACTTC. Translating it yields CASSPPGSRRETQYF.

The chain has TRBV5-4 and TRBJ1-1, with 7 nucleotides matching TRBD1. Trimming took 1 base from V and 6 from J; bases not matched to a gene: 6. CDR3 length: 14 amino acids. Germline lookup yields CDR1 SGHNT and CDR2 YYREEE (reference sequence). CDR3 in DNA: TGTGCCAGCAGCTTGACCCAGGGGGTCCCTGAAGCTTTCTTT. It specifies CASSLTQGVPEAFF. Based on the CDR3 plus reference TRBV5-4 and TRBJ1-1, the full variable domain is ETGVTQSPTHLIKTRGQQVTLRCSSQSGHNTVSWYQQALGQGPQFIFQYYREEENGRGNFPPRFSGLQFPNYSSELNVNALELDDSALYLCASSLTQGVPEAFFGQGTRLTVV.

The chain recombines TRBV18 with TRBJ2-2, with 8 bases identical to TRBD2. The CDR3 spans 15 residues. CDR1 is KGHSH and CDR2 is LQKENI in the germline V gene. The V gene end was trimmed by 1 base and the J gene end by 6 bases; junction bases not matched to a gene: 4. CDR3 coding DNA: TGTGCCAGCTCACCACAAAGCGGGGGTTCCGGGGAGCTGTTTTTT. The encoded protein is CASSPQSGGSGELFF.

The J gene is TRBJ2-4, the V gene TRBV7-2; unclear D gene. V lost 6 bases to trimming and J lost 4 bases, with 10 bases between them. Germline-derived CDR1 and CDR2 are SGHTA and FQGNSA. The CDR3 is made up of 13 amino acids. CDR3 protein: CASRVGFKNIQYF. The CDR3 DNA reads TGTGCCAGCAGGGTGGGATTTAAAAACATTCAGTACTTC.

The J gene is TRBJ2-3, the V gene TRBV10-3; no firm D call. Germline values: CDR1 ENHRY, CDR2 SYGVKD. This CDR3 is 13 amino acids long. V gave up 7 bases and J gave up 0 bases, with 8 bases separating them. CDR3 nucleotide sequence: TGTGCCATCACCCCCGAGAGCACAGATACGCAGTATTTT. Translating gives CAITPESTDTQYF.

V usage is TRBV29-1 and J usage is TRBJ1-2, with D unclear. CDR3 length equals 14 residues. The germline V gene encodes CDR1 SQVTM and CDR2 ANQGSEA. V shed 0 bases and J shed 2 bases, with 10 bases lying between them. CDR3 protein: CSVEDLRLNYGYTF. The CDR3 DNA reads TGCAGCGTTGAAGATCTTCGGCTGAACTATGGCTACACCTTC.

The chain has TRBV28 and TRBJ1-1; possibly TRBD1 for D (5 bases). Germline CDR1 reads MDHEN; CDR2 reads SYDVKM. This CDR3 has 13 amino acids. Here the CDR3 reads CVTPTALNTEAFF. DNA for the CDR3: TGTGTCACGCCGACAGCCTTGAACACTGAAGCTTTCTTT.

The rearrangement links TRBV2 to TRBJ1-3; D is unresolved. The CDR3 covers 15 residues. Germline V lookup: CDR1 SNHLY, CDR2 FYNNEI. V gave up 6 bases and J gave up 6 bases, with 18 bases separating them. The CDR3 loop is CASSSSGIRENTIYF. CDR3 in DNA: TGTGCCAGCAGCAGCTCAGGAATTAGAGAAAACACCATATATTTT.